The 17 T cell receptor beta chains below come from one sample, sequenced in a study of regulatory T cells in long-lasting Graves disease. The sample's time point: newly diagnosed GD, antithyroid drugs for less than 3 months. The TCR library was made from RNA extracted from PBMCs. Researchers made TCR beta libraries by using iRepertoire HTBI primers and running Arm-PCR on CDR3 regions. TCRdb called the multiplex PCR reads again in MiXCR, with one record for every CDR3 protein. The sample has about 370,000 distinct CDR3 sequences, roughly a sixth seen once; the top ten hold 22%. The source material was peripheral blood mononuclear cells (PBMCs), sampled at new diagnosis, from a patient treated with antithyroid drugs. The receptors derive from a female donor with Graves disease.

This clonotype occurred a few times. The gene calls are TRBV27 and TRBJ1-2; D is unresolved. Trimming took 5 bases from V and 5 from J, leaving 12 bases between them. The CDR3 has 13 residues. Germline loops: CDR1 MNHEY, CDR2 SMNVEV (reference sequence). CDR3 loop: CASSPGYPYGYTF. The CDR3 nucleotides are TGTGCCAGCAGTCCAGGATACCCATATGGCTACACCTTC.

Turning to this clonotype: A much larger clone differs from this one at a single base, so this may be a read error. The chain is built from TRBV11-2 and TRBJ1-5; TRBD1 agrees at 11 bases. Germline V gives CDR1 SGHAT, CDR2 FQNNGV. V was pared by 6 bases and J by 6 bases, with 10 bases of the junction left unmatched. The CDR3 extends over 16 amino acids. The CDR3 reads CASSRAGTGGGQPQHF. DNA for the CDR3: TGTGCCAGCAGTCGGGCAGGGACAGGGGGAGGTCAGCCCCAGCATTTT.

The chain has TRBV5-1 and TRBJ2-4, with TRBD2 identical over 11 bases. Germline loops: CDR1 SGHRS, CDR2 YFSETQ. There are 14 residues in the CDR3. The ends lost 5 bases at V and 9 bases at J; junction bases unmatched: 7. The chain's CDR3 is CASRSLAGGGIQYF. CDR3 nucleotides: TGCGCCAGCAGGTCCCTAGCGGGGGGAGGCATTCAGTACTTC. Using reference TRBV5-1 and TRBJ2-4 for the parts outside the CDR3, the full variable domain is KAGVTQTPRYLIKTRGQQVTLSCSPISGHRSVSWYQQTPGQGLQFLFEYFSETQRNKGNFPGRFSGRQFSNSRSEMNVSTLELGDSALYLCASRSLAGGGIQYFGAGTRLSVL.

This clonotype showed up many times. The gene calls are TRBV28 and TRBJ2-1; TRBD2 aligns across 10 bases. In germline, CDR1 is MDHEN, CDR2 SYDVKM. The CDR3 is 21 residues long. The V and J ends lost 4 bases and 9 bases, in that order; junction bases with no gene match: 27. The CDR3 nucleotides read TGTGCCAGCAGTTCGCCAACTCACTTAAACGGACTAGCGGCCCGTAGAGGTGAGCAGTTCTTC. This sequence encodes CASSSPTHLNGLAARRGEQFF. Supplemented by reference TRBV28 and TRBJ2-1, the full variable domain reads DVKVTQSSRYLVKRTGEKVFLECVQDMDHENMFWYRQDPGLGLRLIYFSYDVKMKEKGDIPEGYSVSREKKERFSLILESASTNQTSMYLCASSSPTHLNGLAARRGEQFFGPGTRLTVL.

The chain joins TRBV20-1 to TRBJ1-4; possible D gene TRBD1, 5 bases. Trimming cost V 3 bases and J 7 bases, with 12 bases left between them. Germline V gene lookup returns CDR1 DFQATT and CDR2 SNEGSKA (reference sequence). The CDR3 extends over 13 amino acids. The CDR3 DNA is TGCAGTGCTAGGTTCGGGGGTGCTGAAAAACTGTTTTTT. It yields the protein CSARFGGAEKLFF.

This clonotype has at least ten counts. The chain combines TRBV27 with TRBJ1-1; 8 nucleotides match TRBD1. This CDR3 is built from 15 residues. V gave up 2 bases and J gave up 4 bases; unmatched junction bases: 6. CDR1 is MNHEY, CDR2 SMNVEV, per germline (reference sequence). The CDR3 loop reads CASSLQGAYSTEAFF. CDR3 bases: TGTGCCAGCAGTTTACAGGGGGCTTATAGCACTGAAGCTTTCTTT.

This clonotype was seen at least ten times. The chain couples TRBV3-1 to TRBJ2-2; 8 bases agree with TRBD2. Trimming cost V 1 base and J 4 bases; bases outside gene matches: 5. CDR1 and CDR2 from the germline V gene are LGHDT and YNNKEL (reference sequence). The CDR3 is made up of 16 amino acids. In nucleotides, the CDR3 is TGTGCCAGCAGCCAAGCGGGGGGGCCAGGCACCGGGGAGCTGTTTTTT. It encodes CASSQAGGPGTGELFF. The full variable domain, with the rest looked up from reference TRBV3-1 and TRBJ2-2, is DTAVSQTPKYLVTQMGNDKSIKCEQNLGHDTMYWYKQDSKKFLKIMFSYNNKELIINETVPNRFSPKSPDKAHLNLHINSLELGDSAVYFCASSQAGGPGTGELFFGEGSRLTVL.

This clonotype was seen ten or more times. This chain joins TRBV27 and TRBJ1-1; the D gene is possibly TRBD1 (5 bases). The CDR3 spans 14 residues. Germline loops: CDR1 MNHEY, CDR2 SMNVEV (reference sequence). V lost 4 bases to trimming and J lost 1 base, with 10 bases between them. This CDR3 is CASSSYGANTEAFF. The CDR3 DNA reads as TGTGCCAGCAGTTCGTACGGGGCGAACACTGAAGCTTTCTTT.

This clonotype was counted many times. The J gene is TRBJ1-1, the V gene TRBV12-3 or TRBV12-4; 10 nucleotides align to TRBD1. The CDR3 has 16 amino acids. The V and J ends lost 7 bases and 1 base, in that order; junction bases with no gene match: 9. CDR3 nucleotide sequence: TGTGCCAGCAAAGTCCCGGGACAGGGGCAGAACACTGAAGCTTTCTTT. This translates into CASKVPGQGQNTEAFF.

Only a few counts were recorded for this clonotype. V usage is TRBV18 and J usage is TRBJ2-1; no clear D gene. The CDR3 is 16 residues long. Germline V gene data show CDR1 as KGHSH and CDR2 as LQKENI. V lost 0 bases, J lost 6 bases, and 15 bases lay in between. CDR3 residues: CASSPPGKPNSNEQFF. The CDR3 nucleotides read TGTGCCAGCTCACCACCGGGCAAGCCCAATTCCAATGAGCAGTTCTTC. The full variable domain, in which reference TRBV18 and TRBJ2-1 provide the parts outside the CDR3, is NAGVMQNPRHLVRRRGQEARLRCSPMKGHSHVYWYRQLPEEGLKFMVYLQKENIIDESGMPKERFSAEFPKEGPSILRIQQVVRGDSAAYFCASSPPGKPNSNEQFFGPGTRLTVL.

This clonotype was recorded at least ten times. The genes are TRBV7-2 and TRBJ2-1, with D tentatively TRBD2 (6 bases). The germline CDR1 and CDR2 sequences are SGHTA and FQGNSA. Trimming removed 0 bases at V and 9 bases at J, with 21 bases between. The CDR3 spans 17 residues. The CDR3 DNA is TGTGCCAGCAGCTTAGCCAGACTAGGAAGGGGCCAGAGTGAGCAGTTCTTC. Its protein is CASSLARLGRGQSEQFF.

This clonotype has a count of ten or more. The chain couples TRBV5-1 to TRBJ2-2, with D possibly being TRBD1 (5 bases). Trimming took 7 bases from V and 0 from J, leaving 10 bases between them. This CDR3 contains 14 residues. The V gene's germline CDR1 is SGHRS and CDR2 YFSETQ. CDR3 bases: TGCGCCAGCGCGGACAAAACGAACACCGGGGAGCTGTTTTTT. Translating gives CASADKTNTGELFF.

This clonotype occurred many times. The gene calls are TRBV12-3 or TRBV12-4 and TRBJ1-2; TRBD1 matches at 10 bases. The CDR3 length is 15 residues. The junction had 6 bases not matched to a gene; V was cut back by 4 bases and J by 4 bases. The CDR3 region has the DNA TGTGCCAGCAGTTCCTCCGGGACAGGGGTCTATGGCTACACCTTC. It translates to CASSSSGTGVYGYTF.

This clonotype has a handful of counts. The chain combines TRBV15 with TRBJ2-3; D unclear. The CDR3 sequence is 15 residues long. Germline-derived CDR1 and CDR2 are LNHNV and YYDKDF (reference sequence). Trimming took off 3 bases at V and 1 base at J, with 11 bases between the two ends. CDR3 DNA: TGTGCCACCAGCAGTCCCGCTGACGGCACAGATACGCAGTATTTT. It yields the protein CATSSPADGTDTQYF.

In its sample, this clonotype was seen many times. The chain uses TRBV15 and TRBJ1-5; D is undetermined. Germline V gene sequence: CDR1 LNHNV, CDR2 YYDKDF (reference sequence). V shed 1 base and J shed 4 bases, with 11 bases lying between them. CDR3 size: 15 residues. The CDR3 spells CATSRGVGRNQPQHF. For the CDR3, the DNA is TGTGCCACCAGCAGAGGGGTCGGGAGAAATCAGCCCCAGCATTTT.

At least ten counts were recorded for this clonotype. The rearrangement links TRBV9 to TRBJ1-1; the match to TRBD1 covers 8 bases. The trim removed 0 bases at V and 5 bases at J, leaving 12 bases unmatched. The CDR3 covers 17 residues. CDR1 and CDR2 from the germline V gene are SGDLS and YYNGEE. The CDR3 reads CASSVVPQGDFGTEAFF. CDR3 DNA sequence: TGTGCCAGCAGCGTAGTGCCACAGGGGGACTTTGGGACTGAAGCTTTCTTT. Full variable domain (remainder filled in from reference TRBV9 and TRBJ1-1): DSGVTQTPKHLITATGQRVTLRCSPRSGDLSVYWYQQSLDQGLQFLIQYYNGEERAKGNILERFSAQQFPDLHSELNLSSLELGDSALYFCASSVVPQGDFGTEAFFGQGTRLTVV.

This clonotype was counted ten times or more. The V and J genes are TRBV7-8 and TRBJ2-5; possibly TRBD1 or TRBD2 for D (6 bases each). The germline CDR1 and CDR2 sequences are SGHVS and FQNEAQ. V was shortened by 2 bases and J by 4 bases, with 14 bases between the two germline ends. This CDR3 is built from 15 residues. The CDR3 DNA follows: TGTGCCAGCAGCTTAAGATGGGGGGCGCGAGAGACCCAGTACTTC. Translated: CASSLRWGARETQYF.